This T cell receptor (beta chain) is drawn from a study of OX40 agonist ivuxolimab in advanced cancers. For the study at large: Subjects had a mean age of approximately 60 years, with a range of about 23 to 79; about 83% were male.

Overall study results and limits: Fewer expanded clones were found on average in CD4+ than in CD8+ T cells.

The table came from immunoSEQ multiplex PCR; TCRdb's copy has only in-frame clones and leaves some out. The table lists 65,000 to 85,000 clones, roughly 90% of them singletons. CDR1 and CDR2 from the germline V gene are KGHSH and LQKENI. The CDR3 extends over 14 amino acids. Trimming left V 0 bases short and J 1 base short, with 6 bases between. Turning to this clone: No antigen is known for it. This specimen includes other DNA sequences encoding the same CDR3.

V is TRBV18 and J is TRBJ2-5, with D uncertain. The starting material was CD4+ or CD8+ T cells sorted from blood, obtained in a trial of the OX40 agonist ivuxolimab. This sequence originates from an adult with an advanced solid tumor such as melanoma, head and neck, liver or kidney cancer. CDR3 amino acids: CASSPPNTQETQYF. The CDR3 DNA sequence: TGTGCCAGCTCACCACCGAATACCCAAGAGACCCAGTACTTC.